These T cell receptor beta chains were read from a single sample in a study of cytomegalovirus exposure and HLA in healthy donors. Profiled with immunoSEQ multiplex PCR; TCRdb holds only in-frame clones, not every one. Of around 120,000 clones listed, over 60% were seen once; the top ten hold 1.5% to 2%. The sequenced material came from PBMCs. These TCRs come from a man between 18 and 29 years old in good health and CMV-seronegative. The CDR3 runs from the conserved cysteine through the conserved F or W. The D gene is left open where the match is weak. Expanded clones get a size class; other rows say once, few or many, or leave the size out.

DNA,CDR3,D,J,size,V
TGTGCCAGCAGTTCAATAGCGGGAGGGGCTAACGAGCAGTACTTC,CASSSIAGGANEQYF,TRBD2,TRBJ2-7,-,TRBV27
TGTGCCAGCAGTGACCCGGGGGGGATCGGTCTTCTCTCCTATAATTCACCCCTCCACTTT,CASSDPGGIGLLSYNSPLHF,-,TRBJ1-6,-,TRBV5-8
TGTGCCAGCAGCCCCCTAAGACTCGGGGACAGAAAAAACATTCAGTACTTC,CASSPLRLGDRKNIQYF,TRBD1,TRBJ2-4,-,TRBV11-2
TGTGCCAGCAGCTTAGGTGGCGGGAGGGCCGATGAGCAGTTCTTC,CASSLGGGRADEQFF,TRBD2,TRBJ2-1,-,TRBV7-2
TGTGCCAGTAGTGCGGGCTTAGCGAAAGGCACCACAGATACGCAGTATTTT,CASSAGLAKGTTDTQYF,-,TRBJ2-3,-,TRBV19
TGCGCCAGCAGCCTATCCCCCCTGAGGGGGCGTGAGGGCTACACCTTC,CASSLSPLRGREGYTF,TRBD1,TRBJ1-2,once,TRBV4-1
TGTGCCAGCAGCTCCCCGGACAGGGGACTCACTGAAGCTTTCTTT,CASSSPDRGLTEAFF,TRBD1,TRBJ1-1,-,TRBV9
TGTGCCAGCTCACCAAGGGGCGGGAACACTGAAGCTTTCTTT,CASSPRGGNTEAFF,-,TRBJ1-1,-,TRBV18
TGTGCCAGCAGTACGACAGGGGGTAGCAATCAGCCCCAGCATTTT,CASSTTGGSNQPQHF,TRBD1,TRBJ1-5,-,TRBV28
TGTGCCAGCGTTAGGGTACAGGGGGACCGAAATGAGCAGTTCTTC,CASVRVQGDRNEQFF,TRBD1,TRBJ2-1,-,TRBV6-6
TGCGCCAGCAGTCACACGGACAGGGGGAACGAAAAACTGTTTTTT,CASSHTDRGNEKLFF,TRBD1,TRBJ1-4,-,TRBV23-1
TGCGCCAGCAGCCAGGAGCTTGAGGGACACACGGAGCAGTACTTC,CASSQELEGHTEQYF,-,TRBJ2-7,-,TRBV4-3
TGCGCCAGCACCCCTAGTGGTAGAATTAATGAAAAACTGTTTTTT,CASTPSGRINEKLFF,-,TRBJ1-4,-,TRBV4-1
TGTGCCAGCAGAATTGACAGTAACTATGGCTACACCTTC,CASRIDSNYGYTF,-,TRBJ1-2,-,TRBV5-4